The sequence of this T cell receptor (beta chain) was determined in a study of blood T cell repertoires in COVID-19. Study context: Samples of COVID-19 (acute and convalescent) were obtained from the United States, Italy and Spain. In each case, the material was cDNA or gDNA derived from T cells, B-cell-depleted T cells, or PBMCs.

Assay: immunoSEQ multiplex PCR; the TCRdb copy retains only in-frame clones and omits some. This sample has 250,000 or so clones, with approximately 89% found just once. Sequencing input: peripheral blood. The receptor comes from a man aged 40-49 years with active or convalescent COVID-19.

The CDR3 nucleotides are TGCAGCGTTGGGGGACAGTATCAAGAGACCCAGTACTTC. It is translated as CSVGGQYQETQYF. V and J are TRBV29-1 and TRBJ2-5, with 7 bases fitting TRBD1. V lost 4 bases to trimming and J lost 2 bases; unmatched junction nucleotides: 4. Germline lookup yields CDR1 SQVTM and CDR2 ANQGSEA. The CDR3 sequence is 13 residues long.